Below, 7 T cell receptor beta chains from the same sample are listed, as sequenced in a study of T cell changes during pregnancy in multiple sclerosis (dated by TCRdb to the late 2010s). The protocol used for the library was the immunoSEQ multiplex PCR assay. TCRdb retrieved this table from immuneACCESS and kept in-frame rearrangements only. Not all clones are present; in checked studies, unresolved V genes account for under half, and no reason is known for the remainder. The sample contains tens of thousands of clones, 90% to 95% of them found a single time. In total, the top ten clones hold 0.55% to 0.7% of the sample. The specimen comprised CD4+ T cells from peripheral blood mononuclear cells, sampled in the second trimester of pregnancy. These receptors all come from a female donor in good health, enrolled as a control in a pregnancy study.

In nucleotides, the CDR3 is TGTGCCAGTAGTACTTTAGGGACAGGAACCTACGAGCAGTACTTC. Its protein product is CASSTLGTGTYEQYF. This chain connects TRBV19 to TRBJ2-7, with 8 nucleotides matching TRBD1. CDR3 length: 15 amino acids. Unmatched junction bases numbered 7, after V lost 4 bases and J lost 2 bases. The germline CDR1 and CDR2 sequences are LNHDA and SQIVND (reference sequence).

The genes are TRBV4-3 and TRBJ2-6, with TRBD1 identical over 8 bases. Germline loops: CDR1 LGHNA, CDR2 YSLEER. Unmatched junction bases numbered 6, after V lost 0 bases and J lost 2 bases. This CDR3 is built from 18 residues. The CDR3 bases are TGCGCCAGCAGCCAAGAAAGGACAGGGAACGCTGGGGCCAACGTCCTGACTTTC. Translated, it gives CASSQERTGNAGANVLTF.

The genes are TRBV4-1 and TRBJ1-6; 10 nucleotides match TRBD1. V lost 3 bases to trimming and J lost 7 bases; unmatched junction nucleotides: 9. The CDR3 has 17 amino acids. Per germline, CDR1 MGHRA and CDR2 YSYEKL. This CDR3 reads CASSHPSGTGVNSPLHF. CDR3 coding DNA: TGCGCCAGCAGCCACCCATCCGGGACAGGGGTGAATTCACCCCTCCACTTT.

This sequence joins TRBV18 and TRBJ2-5, with a tentative D call TRBD2 (6 bases). The CDR3 has 15 residues. The germline gives CDR1 KGHSH, CDR2 LQKENI. Trimming cost V 0 bases and J 2 bases, with 10 bases left between them. CDR3 loop: CASSPPTGGQETQYF. The CDR3 DNA is TGTGCCAGCTCACCACCGACTGGGGGGCAAGAGACCCAGTACTTC.

V and J are TRBV7-9 and TRBJ2-5; D possibly corresponds to TRBD1 (6 bases). The CDR3 is made up of 12 amino acids. Germline lookup yields CDR1 SEHNR and CDR2 FQNEAQ (reference sequence). Trimming left V 5 bases short and J 5 bases short, with 9 bases between. CDR3 sequence (DNA): TGTGCCAGCAGCCCGAGGGGGGAGACCCAGTACTTC. Amino acid sequence: CASSPRGETQYF.

V and J are TRBV7-9 and TRBJ1-4; TRBD1 aligns across 8 bases. Germline CDR1 reads SEHNR; CDR2 reads FQNEAQ (reference sequence). V was clipped by 2 bases and J by 5 bases; unmatched bases: 4. The CDR3 runs to 15 residues. As DNA, the CDR3 is TGTGCCAGCAGCTTAAGGACAGGGAGGAATGAAAAACTGTTTTTT. It codes for CASSLRTGRNEKLFF.

The genes are TRBV7-3 and TRBJ2-3; tentative D call: TRBD2 (5 bases). This CDR3 contains 15 residues. Per the germline V gene, CDR1 is SGHTA and CDR2 is FQGTGA. The V end was cut by 3 bases, the J end by 1 base, with 11 bases between. The CDR3 nucleotides are TGTGCCAGCAGCTTCGGGAATAGCGGCACAGATACGCAGTATTTT. It yields the protein CASSFGNSGTDTQYF.